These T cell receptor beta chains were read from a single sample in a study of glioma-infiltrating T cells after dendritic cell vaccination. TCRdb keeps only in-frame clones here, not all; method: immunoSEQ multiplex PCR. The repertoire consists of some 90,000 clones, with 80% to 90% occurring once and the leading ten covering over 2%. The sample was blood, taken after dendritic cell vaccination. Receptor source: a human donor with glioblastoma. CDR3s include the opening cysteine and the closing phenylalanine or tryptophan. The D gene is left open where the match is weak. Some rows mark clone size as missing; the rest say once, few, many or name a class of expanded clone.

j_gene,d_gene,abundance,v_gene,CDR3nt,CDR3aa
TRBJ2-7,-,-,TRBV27,TGTGCCAGCAGTTTAAAGCCGCCAATCACTCCCTACGAGCAGTACTTC,CASSLKPPITPYEQYF
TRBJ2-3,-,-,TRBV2,TGTGCCAGCAAAAAGGGAGGTTGGGACCCGCAGTATTTT,CASKKGGWDPQYF
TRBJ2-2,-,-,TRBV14,TGTGCCAGCAGCCACGAACACCGGGGAGCTGTTTTT,CASSHEHRGAVF
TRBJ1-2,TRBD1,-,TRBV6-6,TGTGCCAGCAGCCCCAGACAGGGTGAGGATGGCTACACCTTC,CASSPRQGEDGYTF
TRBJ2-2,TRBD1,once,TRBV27,TGTGCCAGCACCGTGGACAGGGACACCGGGGAGCTGTTTTTT,CASTVDRDTGELFF
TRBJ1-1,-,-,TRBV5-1,TGCGCCAGCAGCTTACCCGACTTAAAGAACACTGAAGCTTTCTTT,CASSLPDLKNTEAFF
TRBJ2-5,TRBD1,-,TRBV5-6,TGTGCCAGCAGCTTACCGACAGGGGTTGAGACCCAGTACTTC,CASSLPTGVETQYF
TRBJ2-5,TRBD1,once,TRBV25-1,TGTGCCAGCAGTGATGACCTCTCTGGGACAGGGTTTGGAGAGACCCAGTACTTC,CASSDDLSGTGFGETQYF
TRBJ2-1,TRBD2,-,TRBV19,TGTGCCAGTAGTATGCTTCTTAGCGGGAGGAATGAGCAGTTCTTC,CASSMLLSGRNEQFF
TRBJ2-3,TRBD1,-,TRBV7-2,TGTGCCAGCAGCTCCCACAGGGGAACAGATACGCAGTATTTT,CASSSHRGTDTQYF
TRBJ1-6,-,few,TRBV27,TGTGCCAGCAGTTTCGTTAATTCACCCCTCCACTTT,CASSFVNSPLHF
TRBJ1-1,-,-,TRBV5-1,TGCGCCAGCAGCCTCGGCACAGGGACTGAAGCTTTCTTT,CASSLGTGTEAFF
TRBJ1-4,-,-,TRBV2,TGTGCCAGCGACGGGGGGTTAGATGAAAAACTGTTTTTT,CASDGGLDEKLFF
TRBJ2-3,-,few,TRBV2,TGTGCCAGCAGTCCGACGAACGGGGATACGCAGTATTTT,CASSPTNGDTQYF
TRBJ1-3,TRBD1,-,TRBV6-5,TGTGCCAGCAGCTTAGACAGGGTATTAGGAAACACCATATATTTT,CASSLDRVLGNTIYF
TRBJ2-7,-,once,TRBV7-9,TGTGCCAGCAGCTTGTGGAGGACAGACACCTACGAGCAGTACTTC,CASSLWRTDTYEQYF
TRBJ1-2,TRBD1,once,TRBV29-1,TGCAGCGTACCACCGACAGGGGCCTATGGCTACACCTTC,CSVPPTGAYGYTF
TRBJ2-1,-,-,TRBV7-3,TGTGCCAGCAGCCCGGGCGGCAGGGGTTCATACAATGAGCAGTTCTTC,CASSPGGRGSYNEQFF
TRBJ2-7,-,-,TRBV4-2,TGTGCCAGCAGCCAAGACAATCCGAGGGAGCAGTACTTC,CASSQDNPREQYF
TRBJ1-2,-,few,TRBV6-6,TGTGCCAGCAATTACGGACAGAGCCTCTATGGCTACACCTTC,CASNYGQSLYGYTF
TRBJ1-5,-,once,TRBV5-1,TGCGCCAGCAGCTTGGCGGGGGGCAATCAGCCCCAGCATTTT,CASSLAGGNQPQHF
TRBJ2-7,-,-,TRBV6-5,TGTGCCAGCAGTTACTCTTCCAGGGCGGGGTACGAGCAGTACTTC,CASSYSSRAGYEQYF
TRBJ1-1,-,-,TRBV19,TGTGCCAGTAAACACACGGGGGGGGTTCAAGAAGCTTTCTTT,CASKHTGGVQEAFF
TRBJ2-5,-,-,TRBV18,TGTGCCAGCTCTCTCGCCCCCGGGAAAGAGACCCAGTACTTC,CASSLAPGKETQYF
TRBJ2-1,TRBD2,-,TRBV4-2,TGTGCCAGCAGCCACCAACATATTAAGGGGACTAGCGACAGCTCCTACAATGAGCAGTTCTTC,CASSHQHIKGTSDSSYNEQFF
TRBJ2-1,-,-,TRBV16,TGTGCCAGCAGCCAAGCCGGCGGTTCCTACAATGAGCAGTTCTTC,CASSQAGGSYNEQFF
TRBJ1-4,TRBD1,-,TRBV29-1,TGCAGCGTTGGGCAGGGGGTTGAAAAACTGTTTTTT,CSVGQGVEKLFF
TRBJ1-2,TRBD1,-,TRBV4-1,TGCGCCAGCAGCCAAGACAGGGGGCCTGACTATGGCTACACCTTC,CASSQDRGPDYGYTF
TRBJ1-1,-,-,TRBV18,TGTGCCAGCTCCCGGGGGTCTTTCAACACTGAAGCTTTCTTT,CASSRGSFNTEAFF
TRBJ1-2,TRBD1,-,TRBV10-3,TGTGCCATCAGTGGGACAGGGAACCATGGCTACACCTTC,CAISGTGNHGYTF
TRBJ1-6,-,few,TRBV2,TGTGCCAGCGTACCGGGACAATATAATTCACCCCTCCACTTT,CASVPGQYNSPLHF
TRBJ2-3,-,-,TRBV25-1,TGTGCCAGCAGTGAATACGGGAGCCCCTCAGATACGCAGTATTTT,CASSEYGSPSDTQYF
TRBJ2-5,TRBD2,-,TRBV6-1,TGTGCCAGCAGACACCCCGCGGGAGCCCAAGAGACCCAGTACTTC,CASRHPAGAQETQYF
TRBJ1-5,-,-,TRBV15,TGTGCCACCAGCAGAGCCGGGTCATTCGATCAGCATTTT,CATSRAGSFDQHF
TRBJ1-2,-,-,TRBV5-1,TGCGCCAGCAGCTTGACGGCTAACTATGGCTACACCTTC,CASSLTANYGYTF
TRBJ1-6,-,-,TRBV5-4,TGTGCCAGCAGCTCAGACCCAACAGGGCCGGGTTCACCCCTCCACTTT,CASSSDPTGPGSPLHF
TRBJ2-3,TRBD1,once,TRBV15,TGTGCCACCAGCAGAGTGCCTGCCTTCAGGGGGAGCACAGATACGCAGTATTTT,CATSRVPAFRGSTDTQYF
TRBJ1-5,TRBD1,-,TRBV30,TGTGCCTGGAGTGTCGGGACAGGGCGAAGCAATCAGCCCCAGCATTTT,CAWSVGTGRSNQPQHF
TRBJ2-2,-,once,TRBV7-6,TGTGCCAGCAGCCTACTCCAACCATCGGGAACGAACACCGGGGAGCTGTTTTTT,CASSLLQPSGTNTGELFF
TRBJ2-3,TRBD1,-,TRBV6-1,TGTGCCAGCAGTGGGGACAGAACAGATACGCAGTATTTT,CASSGDRTDTQYF
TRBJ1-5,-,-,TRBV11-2,TGTGCCAGCAGCCTAGCAAGCTCCAATCAGCCCCAGCATTTT,CASSLASSNQPQHF
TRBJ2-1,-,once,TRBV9,TGTGCCAGCAGCCCCCAACAGGAGGGGCAGTTCTTC,CASSPQQEGQFF
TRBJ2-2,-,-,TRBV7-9,TGTGCCAGCAGCTTAGCACAGTTCACCGGGGAGCTGTTTTTT,CASSLAQFTGELFF
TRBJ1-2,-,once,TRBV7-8,TGTGCCAGCAGCTCTCGACTGACAGACGGTGATGGCTACACCTTC,CASSSRLTDGDGYTF
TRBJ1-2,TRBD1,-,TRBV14,TGTGCCAGCGCGGGACAGCTAGCTAACTATGGCTACACCTTC,CASAGQLANYGYTF
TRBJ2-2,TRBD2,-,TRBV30,TGTGCCTTCTGGACTAGCGGGAACACCGGGGAGCTGTTTTTT,CAFWTSGNTGELFF
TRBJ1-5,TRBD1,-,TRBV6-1,TGTGCCAGCACGACAGGGGGGGGGAGTCAGCCCCAGCATTTT,CASTTGGGSQPQHF
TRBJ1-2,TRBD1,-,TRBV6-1,TGTGCCAGCTCGAGGGACAGGGTGGCTATCTATGGCTACACCTTC,CASSRDRVAIYGYTF
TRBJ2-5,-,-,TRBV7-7,TGTGCCAGCAGCCAGGGTAGTACTTACCAAGAGACCCAGTACTTC,CASSQGSTYQETQYF
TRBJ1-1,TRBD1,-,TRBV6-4,TGTGCCAGCAGTGACTCCGACAGGGGCACTGAAGCTTTCTTT,CASSDSDRGTEAFF
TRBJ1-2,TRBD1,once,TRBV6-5,TGTGCCAGCAGTACCTGGGACAGAAACTATGGCTACACCTTC,CASSTWDRNYGYTF
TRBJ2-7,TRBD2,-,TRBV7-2,TGTGCCAGCAGCTTAGGCCGGGACTATTTTTACGAGCAGTACTTC,CASSLGRDYFYEQYF
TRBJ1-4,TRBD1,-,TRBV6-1,TGTGCCAGCAGTGAAATTTTCGGGACAGGGAGGGGTGAAAAACTGTTTTTT,CASSEIFGTGRGEKLFF
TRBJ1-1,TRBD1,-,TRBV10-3,TGTGCCATCAGTGGAACGGACAGGACGAACACTGAAGCTTTCTTT,CAISGTDRTNTEAFF
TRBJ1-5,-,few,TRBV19,TGTGCCAGTAGTATAAGGGAGACGTGGGATAGCAATCAGCCCCAGCATTTT,CASSIRETWDSNQPQHF